This is a list of T cell receptor beta chains from one sample in a study of OX40 agonist ivuxolimab in advanced cancers. The table came from immunoSEQ multiplex PCR; TCRdb's copy has only in-frame clones and leaves some out. Among 50,000 to 75,000 clones listed, roughly 85% were seen once. This specimen consisted of CD4+ or CD8+ T cells sorted from blood, obtained in a trial of the OX40 agonist ivuxolimab. The receptor set was obtained from an adult with an advanced solid tumor such as melanoma, head and neck, liver or kidney cancer. Both conserved end residues are part of each CDR3. The D gene is left open where the match is weak. Clone size is given for some rows only: seen once, a few or many times, or a class if the clone is expanded.

V gene: TRBV4-1
clone size: .
D gene: TRBD2
J gene: TRBJ2-5
CDR3 DNA: TGCGCCAGCAGCACCGAGACTAGCGGGGGGGCGATCGGGTACTTC
CDR3 protein: CASSTETSGGAIGYF

V gene: TRBV7-2
clone size: .
D gene: .
J gene: TRBJ2-3
CDR3 DNA: TGTGCCAGCAGCAGGCAGGGAGCGGGTACCGCAGATACGCAGTATTTT
CDR3 protein: CASSRQGAGTADTQYF

V gene: TRBV5-8
clone size: few
D gene: .
J gene: TRBJ2-1
CDR3 DNA: TGTGCCAGCAGCTTAGGGTGGGCCGGGTACAATGAGCAGTTCTTC
CDR3 protein: CASSLGWAGYNEQFF

V gene: TRBV19
clone size: .
D gene: .
J gene: TRBJ2-6
CDR3 DNA: TGTGCCAGTATGGTCCCCGGTGGGGACGCTGGGGCCAACGTCCTGACTTTC
CDR3 protein: CASMVPGGDAGANVLTF

V gene: TRBV5-5
clone size: .
D gene: .
J gene: TRBJ1-2
CDR3 DNA: TGTGCCAGCAGCTTAACGACAGAACGCGGCTACACCTTC
CDR3 protein: CASSLTTERGYTF

V gene: TRBV7-2
clone size: .
D gene: .
J gene: TRBJ2-4
CDR3 DNA: TGTGCCAGCAGCTTAGAGACTCATCAGTACTTC
CDR3 protein: CASSLETHQYF

V gene: TRBV7-3
clone size: .
D gene: TRBD2
J gene: TRBJ2-1
CDR3 DNA: TGTGCCAGCAGCCCCAGACTAGCGGGATACAATGAGCAGTTCTTC
CDR3 protein: CASSPRLAGYNEQFF

V gene: TRBV14
clone size: .
D gene: .
J gene: TRBJ2-4
CDR3 DNA: TGTGCCAGCAGCCAAGTTTATGGAAACATTCAGTACTTC
CDR3 protein: CASSQVYGNIQYF

V gene: TRBV2
clone size: .
D gene: .
J gene: TRBJ2-5
CDR3 DNA: TGTGCCAGCGGGACTTCTCCCCAAGAGACCCAGTACTTC
CDR3 protein: CASGTSPQETQYF

V gene: TRBV19
clone size: .
D gene: .
J gene: TRBJ2-5
CDR3 DNA: TGTGCCAGTAGTAAGGTACCGGGACCAGACCAAGAGACCCAGTACTTC
CDR3 protein: CASSKVPGPDQETQYF

V gene: TRBV5-4
clone size: .
D gene: .
J gene: TRBJ1-1
CDR3 DNA: TGTGCCAGCAGCTTACCCTCGGGCCAAGGAGCTTTCTTT
CDR3 protein: CASSLPSGQGAFF

V gene: TRBV10-3
clone size: .
D gene: TRBD2
J gene: TRBJ2-1
CDR3 DNA: TGTGCCATCAGTGAGCGGGGACTAGCGGAGACTGAGCAGTTCTTC
CDR3 protein: CAISERGLAETEQFF

V gene: TRBV5-5
clone size: .
D gene: .
J gene: TRBJ1-4
CDR3 DNA: TGTGCCAGCAGCTCGACAGGTTCGAGTGAAAAACTGTTTTTT
CDR3 protein: CASSSTGSSEKLFF

V gene: TRBV18
clone size: .
D gene: .
J gene: TRBJ1-1
CDR3 DNA: TGTGCCAGCTCCCGACAGAAGAACACTGAAGCTTTCTTT
CDR3 protein: CASSRQKNTEAFF

V gene: TRBV2
clone size: .
D gene: .
J gene: TRBJ1-1
CDR3 DNA: TGTGCCAGCAGTTCAAGGGTCACCATGAACACTGAAGCTTTCTTT
CDR3 protein: CASSSRVTMNTEAFF

V gene: TRBV10-2
clone size: .
D gene: .
J gene: TRBJ2-2
CDR3 DNA: TGCGCCAGCAGTGAATGGGTCGGGGAGCTGTTTTTT
CDR3 protein: CASSEWVGELFF

V gene: TRBV6-1
clone size: .
D gene: TRBD1
J gene: TRBJ2-3
CDR3 DNA: TGTGCCAGCAGTACGGGACAGGGGAGCACAGATACGCAGTATTTT
CDR3 protein: CASSTGQGSTDTQYF

V gene: TRBV18
clone size: few
D gene: .
J gene: TRBJ2-7
CDR3 DNA: TGTGCCAGCTCACCAATGAGTCGGGAGCACGAGCAGTACTTC
CDR3 protein: CASSPMSREHEQYF

V gene: TRBV7-9
clone size: few
D gene: TRBD2
J gene: TRBJ2-7
CDR3 DNA: TGTGCCAGCAGCCCAGGGACTAGCGGAGAAACCTACGAGCAGTACTTC
CDR3 protein: CASSPGTSGETYEQYF

V gene: TRBV27
clone size: .
D gene: TRBD1
J gene: TRBJ1-2
CDR3 DNA: TGTGCCAGCAGTATAACCGGGACAGGGGGTGGTGGCTACACCTTC
CDR3 protein: CASSITGTGGGGYTF

V gene: TRBV25-1
clone size: .
D gene: .
J gene: TRBJ2-7
CDR3 DNA: TGTGCCAGCAGTGGGCGGGACCCATCCTACGAGCAGTACTTC
CDR3 protein: CASSGRDPSYEQYF

V gene: TRBV6-6
clone size: .
D gene: .
J gene: TRBJ1-3
CDR3 DNA: TGTGCCAGCAGTAACTCTGGAAACACCATATATTTT
CDR3 protein: CASSNSGNTIYF

V gene: TRBV11-2
clone size: .
D gene: TRBD2
J gene: TRBJ2-7
CDR3 DNA: TGTGCCAGCAGCGAGAGCGGGAGCCCGCTCGAGCAGTACTTC
CDR3 protein: CASSESGSPLEQYF

V gene: TRBV7-2
clone size: .
D gene: .
J gene: TRBJ1-1
CDR3 DNA: TGTGCCAGCAGTCTATCCAGGGGCACTGAAGCTTTCTTT
CDR3 protein: CASSLSRGTEAFF

V gene: TRBV7-9
clone size: .
D gene: .
J gene: TRBJ2-2
CDR3 DNA: TGTGCCAGCAGCGCGACAGAATCCACCGGGGAGCTGTTTTTT
CDR3 protein: CASSATESTGELFF

V gene: TRBV5-1
clone size: .
D gene: .
J gene: TRBJ2-5
CDR3 DNA: TGCGCCAGCAGCTTGGGATTGCGGGAGACCCAGTACTTC
CDR3 protein: CASSLGLRETQYF

V gene: TRBV29-1
clone size: .
D gene: TRBD2
J gene: TRBJ2-1
CDR3 DNA: TGCAGCGTTGAACCTAGCGGGTACTCCTACAATGAGCAGTTCTTC
CDR3 protein: CSVEPSGYSYNEQFF

V gene: TRBV19
clone size: .
D gene: TRBD1
J gene: TRBJ2-7
CDR3 DNA: TGTGCCAGTAAACGGACAGGGGAGGCCTACGAGCAGTACTTC
CDR3 protein: CASKRTGEAYEQYF

V gene: TRBV28
clone size: .
D gene: TRBD2
J gene: TRBJ2-1
CDR3 DNA: TGTGCCAGCAGTTCTAGAGGGACTAGCCTAAGGAATGAGCAGTTCTTC
CDR3 protein: CASSSRGTSLRNEQFF

V gene: TRBV5-1
clone size: once
D gene: .
J gene: TRBJ2-3
CDR3 DNA: TGCGCCAGCAGCTCGGGGGACACTTATACAGATACGCAGTATTTT
CDR3 protein: CASSSGDTYTDTQYF

V gene: TRBV9
clone size: .
D gene: .
J gene: TRBJ2-3
CDR3 DNA: TGTGCCAGCAGCGTAGATATCACAGATACGCAGTATTTT
CDR3 protein: CASSVDITDTQYF

V gene: TRBV6-1
clone size: .
D gene: TRBD1
J gene: TRBJ1-5
CDR3 DNA: TGTGCCAGCAGTGCCAACACAGGGGGCGATCAGCCCCAGCATTTT
CDR3 protein: CASSANTGGDQPQHF

V gene: TRBV19
clone size: .
D gene: .
J gene: TRBJ2-1
CDR3 DNA: TGTGCCAGTAGTATTCAAGGAGGTAGCCCCAATGAGCAGTTCTTC
CDR3 protein: CASSIQGGSPNEQFF

V gene: TRBV13
clone size: .
D gene: .
J gene: TRBJ1-1
CDR3 DNA: TGTGCCAGCAGACCAATCCAGATGAACACTGAAGCTTTCTTT
CDR3 protein: CASRPIQMNTEAFF

V gene: TRBV30
clone size: .
D gene: .
J gene: TRBJ2-1
CDR3 DNA: TGTGCCTGGAGCCGAGATTACAATGAGCAGTTCTTC
CDR3 protein: CAWSRDYNEQFF

V gene: TRBV30
clone size: .
D gene: TRBD1
J gene: TRBJ1-1
CDR3 DNA: TGTGCCTACTACACCCCACAGGGGGCAAGAACTGAAGCTTTCTTT
CDR3 protein: CAYYTPQGARTEAFF

V gene: TRBV7-2
clone size: once
D gene: TRBD2
J gene: TRBJ2-7
CDR3 DNA: TGTGCCAGCAGCACAGCGGGAAGTTCGGGCTACGAGCAGTACTTC
CDR3 protein: CASSTAGSSGYEQYF

V gene: TRBV19
clone size: .
D gene: .
J gene: TRBJ2-7
CDR3 DNA: TGTGCCAGTAGTAACGTTTGGGACCGTCGCTACGAGCAGTACTTC
CDR3 protein: CASSNVWDRRYEQYF

V gene: TRBV6-5
clone size: .
D gene: .
J gene: TRBJ1-2
CDR3 DNA: TGTGCCAGCAGTTCCGACGGGACGGTCTATGGCTACACCTTC
CDR3 protein: CASSSDGTVYGYTF

V gene: TRBV18
clone size: .
D gene: TRBD2
J gene: TRBJ2-3
CDR3 DNA: TGTGCCAGCTCAACTCGGACTAGCGGGAGACCGGATACGCAGTATTTT
CDR3 protein: CASSTRTSGRPDTQYF

V gene: TRBV28
clone size: .
D gene: TRBD1
J gene: TRBJ2-3
CDR3 DNA: TGTGCCAGCAGTCATTACGGACAGGCTAGCACAGATACGCAGTATTTT
CDR3 protein: CASSHYGQASTDTQYF

V gene: TRBV6-5
clone size: .
D gene: .
J gene: TRBJ1-2
CDR3 DNA: TGTGCCAGCAGCCCTCCATTAAGGACTGGCTACACCTTC
CDR3 protein: CASSPPLRTGYTF

V gene: TRBV6-5
clone size: few
D gene: .
J gene: TRBJ1-3
CDR3 DNA: TGTGCCAGCAGGGCGGGCACCTCCTCTGGAAACACCATATATTTT
CDR3 protein: CASRAGTSSGNTIYF

V gene: TRBV15
clone size: .
D gene: TRBD2
J gene: TRBJ2-1
CDR3 DNA: TGTGCCACCAGCAGAGATGCGGGGGATGAGCAGTTCTTC
CDR3 protein: CATSRDAGDEQFF

V gene: TRBV5-1
clone size: .
D gene: TRBD1
J gene: TRBJ2-5
CDR3 DNA: TGCGCCAGCAGCGTCGCTGGGACAGACCAAGAGACCCAGTACTTC
CDR3 protein: CASSVAGTDQETQYF

V gene: TRBV10-1
clone size: .
D gene: .
J gene: TRBJ2-1
CDR3 DNA: TGCGCCAGCAGTGGCCGGGACTTTGGTGAGCAGTTCTTC
CDR3 protein: CASSGRDFGEQFF

V gene: TRBV11-2
clone size: .
D gene: TRBD1
J gene: TRBJ2-3
CDR3 DNA: TGTGCCAGCAGCCCCAGGACAGGTGATACGCAGTATTTT
CDR3 protein: CASSPRTGDTQYF

V gene: TRBV7-2
clone size: .
D gene: .
J gene: TRBJ1-5
CDR3 DNA: TGTGCCAGCAGCACGGGGGGGACATATCAGCAGCCCCAGCATTTT
CDR3 protein: CASSTGGTYQQPQHF

V gene: TRBV11-2
clone size: .
D gene: .
J gene: TRBJ2-2
CDR3 DNA: TGTGCCAGCAGCTTAGGCAGGATGAACACCGGGGAGCTGTTTTTT
CDR3 protein: CASSLGRMNTGELFF

V gene: TRBV5-1
clone size: .
D gene: TRBD1
J gene: TRBJ1-1
CDR3 DNA: TGCGCCAGCAGCTTGAATACAGGGGGCACTGAAGCTTTCTTT
CDR3 protein: CASSLNTGGTEAFF

V gene: TRBV9
clone size: .
D gene: .
J gene: TRBJ2-1
CDR3 DNA: TGTGCCAGCAGGGCCGGGACTGACTCCTACAATGAGCAGTTCTTC
CDR3 protein: CASRAGTDSYNEQFF

V gene: TRBV5-1
clone size: .
D gene: TRBD1
J gene: TRBJ2-5
CDR3 DNA: TGCGCCAGCAGCCCAAGGACAGGGACCCGCCAAGAGACCCAGTACTTC
CDR3 protein: CASSPRTGTRQETQYF

V gene: TRBV5-1
clone size: few
D gene: .
J gene: TRBJ2-7
CDR3 DNA: TGCGCCAGCAAGGGACTTACCACTTCCTACGAGCAGTACTTC
CDR3 protein: CASKGLTTSYEQYF

V gene: TRBV6-5
clone size: .
D gene: .
J gene: TRBJ1-4
CDR3 DNA: TGTGCCAGCAGGGAGGGAGGGCGTAATGAAAAACTGTTTTTT
CDR3 protein: CASREGGRNEKLFF

V gene: TRBV5-8
clone size: .
D gene: .
J gene: TRBJ1-1
CDR3 DNA: TGTGCCAGCAGCCGACATACGAACACTGAAGCTTTCTTT
CDR3 protein: CASSRHTNTEAFF

V gene: TRBV6-5
clone size: .
D gene: .
J gene: TRBJ2-3
CDR3 DNA: TGTGCCAGCAGTTACAGCGGAGTAACCACAGATACGCAGTATTTT
CDR3 protein: CASSYSGVTTDTQYF

V gene: TRBV19
clone size: .
D gene: .
J gene: TRBJ1-2
CDR3 DNA: TGTGCCAGTAGTATTATGCGGGGGGGCGTCTATGGCTACACCTTC
CDR3 protein: CASSIMRGGVYGYTF

V gene: TRBV2
clone size: .
D gene: .
J gene: TRBJ2-1
CDR3 DNA: TGTGCCAGCAGGGACGTCCGGGACCAATACAATGAGCAGTTCTTC
CDR3 protein: CASRDVRDQYNEQFF

V gene: TRBV11-2
clone size: .
D gene: .
J gene: TRBJ2-5
CDR3 DNA: TGTGCCAGCAGCTTTAGCGACTACCAAGAGACCCAGTACTTC
CDR3 protein: CASSFSDYQETQYF